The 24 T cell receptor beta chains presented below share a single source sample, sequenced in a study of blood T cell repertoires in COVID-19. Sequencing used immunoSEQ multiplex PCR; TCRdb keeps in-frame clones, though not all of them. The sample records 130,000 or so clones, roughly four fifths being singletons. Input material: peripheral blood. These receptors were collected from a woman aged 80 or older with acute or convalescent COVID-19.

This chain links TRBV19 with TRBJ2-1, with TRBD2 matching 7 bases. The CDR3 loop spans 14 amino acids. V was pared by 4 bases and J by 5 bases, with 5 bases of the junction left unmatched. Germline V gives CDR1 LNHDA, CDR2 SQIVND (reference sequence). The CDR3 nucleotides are TGTGCCAGTAGTAACCAGCGGGGACACAATGAGCAGTTCTTC. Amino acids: CASSNQRGHNEQFF.

CDR3 region: CASSPPGGGPMSTEAFF. The CDR3 DNA reads as TGTGCCAGCTCACCACCGGGGGGGGGACCTATGAGCACTGAAGCTTTCTTT. The chain combines TRBV18 with TRBJ1-1, with D possibly TRBD1 on 5 matching bases. The CDR3 is made up of 17 amino acids. V gave up 0 bases and J gave up 4 bases, with 18 bases separating them. Germline CDR1 is KGHSH and CDR2 is LQKENI. Using reference TRBV18 and TRBJ1-1 for the parts outside the CDR3, the full variable domain is NAGVMQNPRHLVRRRGQEARLRCSPMKGHSHVYWYRQLPEEGLKFMVYLQKENIIDESGMPKERFSAEFPKEGPSILRIQQVVRGDSAAYFCASSPPGGGPMSTEAFFGQGTRLTVV.

CDR3 DNA: TGTGCCAGCAGCCCTAGCGGGAACACAGATACGCAGTATTTT. Translating gives CASSPSGNTDTQYF. This chain uses TRBV7-3 with TRBJ2-3, with 9 positions matching TRBD2. Germline-derived CDR1 and CDR2 are SGHTA and FQGTGA. The CDR3 consists of 14 residues. J gave up 2 bases and V 5 bases, and 2 bases lay outside the gene matches.

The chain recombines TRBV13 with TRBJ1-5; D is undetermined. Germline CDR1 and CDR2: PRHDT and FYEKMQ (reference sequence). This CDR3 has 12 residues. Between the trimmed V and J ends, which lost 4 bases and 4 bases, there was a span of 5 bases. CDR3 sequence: CASSWRNQPQHF. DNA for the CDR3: TGTGCCAGCAGCTGGCGGAATCAGCCCCAGCATTTT.

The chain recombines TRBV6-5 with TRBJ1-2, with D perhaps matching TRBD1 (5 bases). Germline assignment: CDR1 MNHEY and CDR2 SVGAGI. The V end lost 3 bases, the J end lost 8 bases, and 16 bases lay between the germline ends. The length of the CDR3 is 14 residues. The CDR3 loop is CASSYTDSASGYTF. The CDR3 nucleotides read TGTGCCAGCAGTTATACTGACAGCGCGTCCGGCTACACCTTC.

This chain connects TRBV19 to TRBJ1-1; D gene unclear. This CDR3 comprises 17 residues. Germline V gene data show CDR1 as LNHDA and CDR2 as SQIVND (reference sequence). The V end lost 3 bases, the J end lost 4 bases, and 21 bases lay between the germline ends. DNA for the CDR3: TGTGCCAGTAGTATCGATCTTAGTCGCCAGGTTTCCACTGAAGCTTTCTTT. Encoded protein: CASSIDLSRQVSTEAFF.

The CDR3 is CAWSEGQNQPQHF. The CDR3 DNA reads as TGTGCCTGGAGTGAGGGACAGAATCAGCCCCAGCATTTT. The chain employs TRBV30 and TRBJ1-5; 7 nucleotides align to TRBD1. The CDR3 is 13 amino acids. The V segment lost 1 base and the J segment 4 bases; nucleotides outside the gene matches: 1. CDR1 and CDR2 (germline): GTSNPN, SVGIG (reference sequence).

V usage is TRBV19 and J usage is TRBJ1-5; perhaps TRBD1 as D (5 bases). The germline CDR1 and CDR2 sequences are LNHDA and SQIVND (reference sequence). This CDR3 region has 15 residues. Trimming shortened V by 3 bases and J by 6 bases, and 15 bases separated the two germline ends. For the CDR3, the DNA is TGTGCCAGTAGTATGATGGGCAGGGAGGGTCAGCCCCAGCATTTT. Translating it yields CASSMMGREGQPQHF.

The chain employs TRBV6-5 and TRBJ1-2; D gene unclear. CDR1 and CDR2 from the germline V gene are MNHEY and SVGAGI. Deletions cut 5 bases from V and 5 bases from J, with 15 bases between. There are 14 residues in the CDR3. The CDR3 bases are TGTGCCAGCAGTAGATCCCTGGGCCCTTATGGCTACACCTTC. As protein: CASSRSLGPYGYTF.

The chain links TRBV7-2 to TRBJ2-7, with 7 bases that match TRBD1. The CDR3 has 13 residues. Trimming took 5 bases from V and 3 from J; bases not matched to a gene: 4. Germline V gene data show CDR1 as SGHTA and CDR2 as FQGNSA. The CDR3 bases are TGTGCCAGCAGCCCGCGACAGGGCTACGAGCAGTACTTC. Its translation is CASSPRQGYEQYF.

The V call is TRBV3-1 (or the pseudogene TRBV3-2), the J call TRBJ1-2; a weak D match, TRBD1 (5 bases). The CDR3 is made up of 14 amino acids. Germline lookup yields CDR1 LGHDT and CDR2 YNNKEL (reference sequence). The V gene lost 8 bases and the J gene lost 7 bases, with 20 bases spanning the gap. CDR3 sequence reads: CASSQGTETSGYTF. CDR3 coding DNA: TGTGCCAGCTCCCAGGGCACCGAAACCTCTGGCTACACCTTC.

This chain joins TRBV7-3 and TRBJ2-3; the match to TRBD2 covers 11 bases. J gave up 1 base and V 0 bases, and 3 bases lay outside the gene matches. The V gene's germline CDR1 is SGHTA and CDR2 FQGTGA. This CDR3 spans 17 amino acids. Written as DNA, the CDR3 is TGTGCCAGCAGCTTAACTAGCGGGGGGGCCGGCACAGATACGCAGTATTTT. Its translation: CASSLTSGGAGTDTQYF.

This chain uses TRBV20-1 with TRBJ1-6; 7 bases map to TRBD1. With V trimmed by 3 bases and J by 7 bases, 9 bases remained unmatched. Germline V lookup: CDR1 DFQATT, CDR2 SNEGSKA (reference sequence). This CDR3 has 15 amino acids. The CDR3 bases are TGCAGTGCTAGTGTAGGCGACAGGGTAAATTCACCCCTCCACTTT. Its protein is CSASVGDRVNSPLHF.

This CDR3 is CASTAASAEAFF. The CDR3 coding sequence is TGTGCCAGTACCGCGGCCTCGGCTGAAGCTTTCTTT. The chain has TRBV19 and TRBJ1-1; D is uncertain. The CDR3 is made up of 12 amino acids. Germline V gives CDR1 LNHDA, CDR2 SQIVND (reference sequence). Trimming stripped 7 bases from V and 6 bases from J, with 12 bases between.

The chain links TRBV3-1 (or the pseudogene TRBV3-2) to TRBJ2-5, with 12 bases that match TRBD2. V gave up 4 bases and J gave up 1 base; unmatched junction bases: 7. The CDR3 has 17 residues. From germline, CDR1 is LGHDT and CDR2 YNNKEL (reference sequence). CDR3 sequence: CASSLKTSGGGQETQYF. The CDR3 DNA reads TGTGCCAGCAGCCTCAAGACTAGCGGGGGCGGCCAAGAGACCCAGTACTTC.

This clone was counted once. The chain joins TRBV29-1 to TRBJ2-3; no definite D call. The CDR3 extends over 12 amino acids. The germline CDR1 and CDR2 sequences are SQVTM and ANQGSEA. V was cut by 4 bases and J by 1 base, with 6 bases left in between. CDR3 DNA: TGCAGCGTTGTTGTCGGCACAGATACGCAGTATTTT. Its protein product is CSVVVGTDTQYF.

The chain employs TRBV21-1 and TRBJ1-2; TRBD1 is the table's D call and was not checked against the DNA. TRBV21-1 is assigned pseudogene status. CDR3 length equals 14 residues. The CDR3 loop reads CASSKGATGDGYTF. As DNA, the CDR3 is TGTGCCAGCAGCAAAGGGGCCACAGGGGATGGCTACACCTTC.

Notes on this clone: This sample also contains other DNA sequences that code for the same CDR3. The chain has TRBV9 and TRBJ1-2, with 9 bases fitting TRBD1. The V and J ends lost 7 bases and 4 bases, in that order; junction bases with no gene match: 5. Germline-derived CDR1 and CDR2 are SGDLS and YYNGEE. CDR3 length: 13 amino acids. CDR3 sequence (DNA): TGTGCCAGCCGGGACAGGGCTGGCTATGGCTACACCTTC. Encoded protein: CASRDRAGYGYTF.

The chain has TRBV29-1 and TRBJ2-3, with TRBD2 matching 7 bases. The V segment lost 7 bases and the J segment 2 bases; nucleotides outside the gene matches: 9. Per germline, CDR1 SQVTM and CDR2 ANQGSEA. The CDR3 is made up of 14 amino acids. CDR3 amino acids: CSGTPGLLTDTQYF. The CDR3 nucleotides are TGCAGCGGGACCCCGGGACTACTCACAGATACGCAGTATTTT.

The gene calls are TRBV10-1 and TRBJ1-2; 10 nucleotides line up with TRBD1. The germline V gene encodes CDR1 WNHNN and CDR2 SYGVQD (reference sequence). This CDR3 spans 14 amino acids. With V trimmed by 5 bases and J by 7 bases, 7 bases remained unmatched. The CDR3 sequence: CASSPDRGAGGYTF. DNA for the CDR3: TGCGCCAGCAGTCCGGACAGGGGGGCAGGTGGCTACACCTTC.

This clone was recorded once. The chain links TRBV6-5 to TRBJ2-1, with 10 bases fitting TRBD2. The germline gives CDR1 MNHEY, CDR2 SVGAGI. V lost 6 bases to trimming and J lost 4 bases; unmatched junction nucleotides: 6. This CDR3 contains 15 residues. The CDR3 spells CASSPAGGRYNEQFF. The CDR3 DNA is TGTGCCAGCAGCCCAGCGGGGGGGCGATACAATGAGCAGTTCTTC.

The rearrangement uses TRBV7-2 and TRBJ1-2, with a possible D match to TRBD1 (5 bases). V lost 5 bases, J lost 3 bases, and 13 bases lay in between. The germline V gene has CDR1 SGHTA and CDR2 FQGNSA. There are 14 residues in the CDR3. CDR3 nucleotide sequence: TGTGCCAGCAGCCCGGGCGGGGCACACTATGGCTACACCTTC. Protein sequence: CASSPGGAHYGYTF. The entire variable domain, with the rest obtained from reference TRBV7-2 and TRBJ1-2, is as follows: GAGVSQSPSNKVTEKGKDVELRCDPISGHTALYWYRQSLGQGLEFLIYFQGNSAPDKSGLPSDRFSAERTGGSVSTLTIQRTQQEDSAVYLCASSPGGAHYGYTFGSGTRLTVV.

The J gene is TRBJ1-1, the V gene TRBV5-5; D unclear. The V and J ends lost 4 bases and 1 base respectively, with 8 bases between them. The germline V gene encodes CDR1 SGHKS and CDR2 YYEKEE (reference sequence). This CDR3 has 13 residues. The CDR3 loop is CASSRDWNTEAFF. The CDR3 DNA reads TGTGCCAGCAGCCGAGATTGGAACACTGAAGCTTTCTTT. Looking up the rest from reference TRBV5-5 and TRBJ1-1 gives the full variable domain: DAGVTQSPTHLIKTRGQQVTLRCSPISGHKSVSWYQQVLGQGPQFIFQYYEKEERGRGNFPDRFSARQFPNYSSELNVNALLLGDSALYLCASSRDWNTEAFFGQGTRLTVV.

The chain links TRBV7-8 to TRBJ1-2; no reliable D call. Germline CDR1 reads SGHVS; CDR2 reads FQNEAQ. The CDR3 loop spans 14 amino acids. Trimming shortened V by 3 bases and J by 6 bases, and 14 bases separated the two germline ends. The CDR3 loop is CASSFPDTPDGYTF. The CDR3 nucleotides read TGTGCCAGCAGCTTCCCAGACACCCCGGATGGCTACACCTTC.